The 12 T cell receptor beta chains in this list originate from one sample, sequenced in a study of sequential checkpoint blockade in melanoma. Clones were sequenced by immunoSEQ multiplex PCR, and TCRdb holds only the in-frame ones, with some missing. The sample includes approximately 40,000 clones, 70% to 90% of them seen just once. As for treatment: randomized to nivolumab then ipilimumab (arm A) or the reverse (arm B). Specimen: CD8+ T cells sorted from blood (inferred from file names), collected from a patient given nivolumab and ipilimumab in sequence. The receptor set was obtained from a human donor with melanoma.

V is TRBV2 and J is TRBJ2-7; possible D gene TRBD1, 5 bases. The length of the CDR3 is 14 residues. Trimming pared 7 bases from V and 4 bases from J, leaving 17 bases between. Per germline, CDR1 SNHLY and CDR2 FYNNEI. For the CDR3, the DNA is TGTGCCAGCAAGGACACCCCAAGAGGATACGAGCAGTACGTC. It codes for CASKDTPRGYEQYV.

The chain employs TRBV27 and TRBJ2-7, with 7 positions matching TRBD1. V shed 5 bases, J shed 0 bases, and the junction held 7 bases outside the gene matches. Germline V lookup: CDR1 MNHEY, CDR2 SMNVEV (reference sequence). This CDR3 spans 15 amino acids. This chain's CDR3 is CASSQRGQSSYEQYF. The CDR3 DNA reads as TGTGCCAGCAGTCAACGGGGACAGAGCTCCTACGAGCAGTACTTC.

The J gene is TRBJ2-1, the V gene TRBV10-2; 8 bases map to TRBD2. V trimming: 3 bases; J trimming: 4 bases; junction bases outside the gene matches: 11. The CDR3 loop spans 17 amino acids. The germline V gene has CDR1 WSHSY and CDR2 SAAADI. CDR3 protein: CASSEYGGTRPYNEQFF. DNA for the CDR3: TGCGCCAGCAGTGAATACGGTGGGACTAGGCCATACAATGAGCAGTTCTTC.

The chain joins TRBV11-2 to TRBJ2-7; 9 nucleotides agree with TRBD1. V was pared by 0 bases and J by 3 bases, with 3 bases of the junction left unmatched. This CDR3 is built from 15 residues. Germline assignment: CDR1 SGHAT and CDR2 FQNNGV. The CDR3 loop reads CASSLEGTGSYEQYF. The CDR3 DNA is TGTGCCAGCAGCTTAGAAGGGACAGGGAGCTACGAGCAGTACTTC. Looking up the rest from reference TRBV11-2 and TRBJ2-7 gives the full variable domain: EAGVAQSPRYKIIEKRQSVAFWCNPISGHATLYWYQQILGQGPKLLIQFQNNGVVDDSQLPKDRFSAERLKGVDSTLKIQPAKLEDSAVYLCASSLEGTGSYEQYFGPGTRLTVT.

V and J are TRBV7-3 and TRBJ2-5; possibly TRBD1 for D (6 bases). This CDR3 spans 15 amino acids. V lost 1 base and J 5 bases, leaving 14 bases between the germline ends. Germline V gene sequence: CDR1 SGHTA, CDR2 FQGTGA. The CDR3 region has the DNA TGTGCCAGCAGCTTAAATCTGGGGGCGGAGGAGACCCAGTACTTC. This encodes CASSLNLGAEETQYF.

The CDR3 DNA follows: TGCACCAGCAGCCAAGTGCCCCAGGGCACAGATACGCAGTATTTT. Protein product: CTSSQVPQGTDTQYF. The chain links TRBV1 to TRBJ2-3; TRBD1 is the table's D call and was not checked against the DNA. TRBV1 is a listed pseudogene. CDR3 length equals 15 residues.

The chain recombines TRBV9 with TRBJ2-1; TRBD2 might be the D (5 bases). CDR1 is SGDLS, CDR2 YYNGEE, per germline. The CDR3 extends over 15 amino acids. V shed 3 bases and J shed 0 bases, with 10 bases lying between them. The CDR3 sequence is CASSESGISYNEQFF. The CDR3 DNA sequence: TGTGCCAGCAGCGAATCCGGGATCTCCTACAATGAGCAGTTCTTC.

Notes on this clone: One end of the junction varies from germline; a read error may be responsible. CDR3 in DNA: TGCGTCAGCAGCTTGGGGGCTAGCGGGGCCTCCTACGGGCAGTACTTC. As protein: CVSSLGASGASYGQYF. This chain links TRBV5-1 with TRBJ2-7, with 9 positions matching TRBD2. This CDR3 comprises 16 residues. Germline loops: CDR1 SGHRS, CDR2 YFSETQ.

The chain combines TRBV27 with TRBJ2-2, with TRBD1 as a possible D gene (6 bases). The germline V gene has CDR1 MNHEY and CDR2 SMNVEV (reference sequence). V was trimmed by 5 bases and J by 1 base, leaving 8 bases between them. The CDR3 covers 14 residues. In nucleotides, the CDR3 is TGTGCCAGCAGTATGGGACAGAACACCGGGGAGCTGTTTTTT. Protein sequence: CASSMGQNTGELFF.

The rearrangement links TRBV9 to TRBJ2-7, with TRBD2 identical over 7 bases. The germline V gene encodes CDR1 SGDLS and CDR2 YYNGEE. Losses at the gene ends were 3 bases for V and 3 bases for J; bases not matched to a gene: 6. The CDR3 loop spans 14 amino acids. Written as DNA, the CDR3 is TGTGCCAGCAGCGCCCCCGGGAGGCTCTACGAGCAGTACTTC. It yields the protein CASSAPGRLYEQYF.

V is TRBV6-5 and J is TRBJ1-2, with a weak D call TRBD1 (5 bases). With 10 bases removed from V and 7 bases from J, the gap between germline ends came to 16 bases. The germline gives CDR1 MNHEY, CDR2 SVGAGI. There are 12 residues in the CDR3. In nucleotides, the CDR3 is TGTGCCACAAGCAGGGTTAATGGTGGCTACACCTTC. As protein: CATSRVNGGYTF.

The chain carries TRBV4-1 and TRBJ1-1; D gene ambiguous. Trimming removed 3 bases at V and 3 bases at J, with 8 bases between. The CDR3 contains 13 residues. CDR1 is MGHRA and CDR2 is YSYEKL in the germline V gene. CDR3 nucleotides: TGCGCCAGCAGCCATGGAGGAGACACTGAAGCTTTCTTT. This encodes CASSHGGDTEAFF.